The sample holds a few counts of the clone carrying this T cell receptor beta chain. From RNA transcripts, TCR beta CDR3 regions were amplified. Carried out on the TCR CDR3, a first-round RT-PCR used the HTBI primer set. TCRdb recomputed calls from the multiplex PCR reads with MiXCR, one row per CDR3 protein. The table has 340,000 or so distinct CDR3 sequences, 21% seen once. This sample is part of a study of T cells in Graves' hyperthyroidism and ophthalmopathy. Study-wide context: Peripheral blood was obtained at initial diagnosis, preceding any treatment.

CDR1 is SGHTA, CDR2 FQGNSA, per germline. The V and J ends lost 2 bases and 7 bases respectively, with 11 bases between them. This CDR3 comprises 14 residues. The chain couples TRBV7-2 to TRBJ1-4; D remains unclear. The TCR was taken from a woman aged 45-59 years with Graves' hyperthyroidism. The sequenced material came from blood. CDR3 coding DNA: TGTGCCAGCAGCTTATTCGGTGGAGTTGAAAAACTGTTTTTT. Its translation: CASSLFGGVEKLFF.